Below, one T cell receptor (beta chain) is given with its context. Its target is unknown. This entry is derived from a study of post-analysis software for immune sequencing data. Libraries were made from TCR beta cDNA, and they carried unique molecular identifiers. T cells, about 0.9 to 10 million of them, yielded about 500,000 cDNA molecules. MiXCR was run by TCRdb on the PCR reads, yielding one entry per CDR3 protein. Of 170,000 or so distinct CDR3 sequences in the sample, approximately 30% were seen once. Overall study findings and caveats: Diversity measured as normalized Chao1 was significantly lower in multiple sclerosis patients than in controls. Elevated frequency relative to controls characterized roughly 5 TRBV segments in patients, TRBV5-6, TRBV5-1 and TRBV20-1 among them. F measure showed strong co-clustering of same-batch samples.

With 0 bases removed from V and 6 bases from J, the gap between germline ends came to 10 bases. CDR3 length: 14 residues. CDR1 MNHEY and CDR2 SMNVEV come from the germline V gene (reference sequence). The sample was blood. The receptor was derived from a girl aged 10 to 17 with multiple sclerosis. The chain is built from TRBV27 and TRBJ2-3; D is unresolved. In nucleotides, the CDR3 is TGTGCCAGCAGTTTATCCCCCACGACGGATACGCAGTATTTT. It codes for CASSLSPTTDTQYF.